Shown below are 6 T cell receptor beta chains from a single sample sequenced in a study of CD8+ T cells in alopecia areata. RNA extraction and reverse transcription yielded cDNA as sequencing template. Assay: immunoSEQ multiplex PCR; the TCRdb copy retains only in-frame clones and omits some. The data hold more than 85,000 clones, with around 55% observed a single time. Treatment reported: oral pan-JAK inhibitor, 5-10 mg twice daily. The material was CD8+ T cells sorted from blood, obtained at week 4, from a patient treated with tofacitinib. The origin of the receptors is a human donor with alopecia areata.

This clone occurred a few times. V and J are TRBV14 and TRBJ1-2; 7 bases are shared with TRBD1. After removal of 4 bases from V and 2 bases from J, the junction contained 10 bases not matched to a gene. CDR3 length equals 16 residues. From germline, CDR1 is SGHDN and CDR2 FVKESK. In DNA form, the CDR3 reads TGTGCCAGCAGCCCCTGGACAGGACCACAGAACTATGGCTACACCTTC. Protein product: CASSPWTGPQNYGYTF.

V usage is TRBV7-3 and J usage is TRBJ1-1, with D maybe TRBD1 (5 bases). V shed 2 bases and J shed 1 base, with 11 bases lying between them. The CDR3 totals 15 residues. Germline V gene data show CDR1 as SGHTA and CDR2 as FQGTGA. The CDR3 protein is CASSLLAGTNTEAFF. The CDR3 DNA is TGTGCCAGCAGCTTATTGGCGGGGACGAACACTGAAGCTTTCTTT.

The chain carries TRBV4-1 and TRBJ1-1, with D hard to call. There are 15 residues in the CDR3. V lost 1 base and J lost 1, with 10 bases in between. The V gene's germline CDR1 is MGHRA and CDR2 YSYEKL. The CDR3 nucleotides are TGCGCCAGCAGCCAAGTATTGCCAACGAACACTGAAGCTTTCTTT. Protein: CASSQVLPTNTEAFF.

The chain uses TRBV27 and TRBJ1-2; D ambiguous. With 5 bases removed from V and 0 bases from J, the gap between germline ends came to 22 bases. The CDR3 sequence is 18 residues long. The V gene's germline CDR1 is MNHEY and CDR2 SMNVEV (reference sequence). CDR3 region: CASSALGSEKIANYGYTF. In DNA form, the CDR3 reads TGTGCCAGCAGTGCTCTCGGTTCAGAAAAAATAGCTAACTATGGCTACACCTTC.

The rearrangement uses TRBV7-3 and TRBJ2-2, with TRBD2 matching 9 bases. V lost 4 bases and J lost 6; bases outside the gene matches: 12. CDR1 SGHTA and CDR2 FQGTGA come from the germline V gene. The CDR3 loop spans 17 amino acids. The CDR3 loop is CASSSVGSGSSAGELFF. Here the CDR3 DNA reads TGTGCCAGCAGCTCCGTGGGTAGCGGGAGTTCTGCCGGGGAGCTGTTTTTT.

This clone was observed a handful of times. This sequence joins TRBV4-3 and TRBJ2-3; possibly TRBD2 for D (6 bases). Looked up from germline, CDR1 is LGHNA and CDR2 is YSLEER. Deletions cut 0 bases from V and 6 bases from J, with 13 bases between. This CDR3 contains 15 residues. CDR3 nucleotides: TGCGCCAGCAGCCAAGATTGGGCGGGATCGGATACGCAGTATTTT. Amino acids: CASSQDWAGSDTQYF.